This T cell receptor beta chain is from a study of blood T cell repertoires in COVID-19. Study at large: T cells, B-cell-depleted T cells, or PBMCs provided the cDNA or gDNA that served as material.

Germline CDR1 and CDR2: DFQATT and SNEGSKA (reference sequence). This CDR3 contains 13 residues. Trimming cost V 3 bases and J 5 bases, with 13 bases left between them. Participants' own reports of clinical history determined their cohort assignment. What the recovered Cohort 3 donors had was two negative PCRs, clearance, or symptom resolution. As handled by the study authors: Amplifying reference gene primers gave estimates of nucleated cell counts. The repertoire was sequenced with immunoSEQ multiplex PCR; TCRdb's copy has only in-frame clones and lacks some. Clone size and the V and J calls come from that table; the DNA yielded D and trimming. In the table there are roughly 350,000 clones, more than 85% of which are singletons.

The V call is TRBV20-1, the J call TRBJ2-5; D uncertain. The source material was PBMCs or T cells enriched from blood (not recorded which). This TCR derives from a woman aged 25-40 years who had recovered from COVID-19. The CDR3 DNA follows: TGCAGTGCTAGTCCACTCCTCGGGGAGACCCAGTACTTC. It translates to CSASPLLGETQYF.